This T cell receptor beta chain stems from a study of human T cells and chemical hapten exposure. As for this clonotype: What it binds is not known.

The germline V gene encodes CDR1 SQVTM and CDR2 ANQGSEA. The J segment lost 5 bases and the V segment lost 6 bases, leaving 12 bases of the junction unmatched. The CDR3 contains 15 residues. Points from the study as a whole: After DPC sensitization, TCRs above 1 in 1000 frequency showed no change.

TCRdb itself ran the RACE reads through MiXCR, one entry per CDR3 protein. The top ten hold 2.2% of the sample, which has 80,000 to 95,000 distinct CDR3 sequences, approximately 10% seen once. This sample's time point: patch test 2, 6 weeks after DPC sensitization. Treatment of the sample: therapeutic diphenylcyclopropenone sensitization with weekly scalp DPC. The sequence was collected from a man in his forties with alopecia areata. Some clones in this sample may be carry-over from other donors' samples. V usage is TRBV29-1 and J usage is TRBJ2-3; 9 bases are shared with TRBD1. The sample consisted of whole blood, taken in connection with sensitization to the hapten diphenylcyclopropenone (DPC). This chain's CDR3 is CSVAPGTGFGDTQYF. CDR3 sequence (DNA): TGCAGCGTGGCCCCCGGGACAGGGTTTGGAGATACGCAGTATTTT.